This paragraph covers one T cell receptor (beta chain) sequence. Its antigen is currently not known. Per-base quality was not reported, and no clone a single base away is much larger than it. Libraries were prepared through the immunoSEQ multiplex PCR assay. For the multiplex PCR, a mixture combining 60 forward primers for TCR Vbeta segments and 13 reverse primers for TCR Jbeta segments was used. The CDR3 region of rearranged TCR beta genes was amplified from genomic DNA by a multiplex PCR assay. On the Illumina HiSeq System, the amplified TCR beta libraries were sequenced as 87-base-pair reads. As for the authors' bioinformatics: A later analysis tallied 75 million to 95 million unique TCR beta chains across the 666 repertoires, and around 12 million of those chains were shared by two or more donors. Raw reads were error-corrected and collapsed into unique sequences by a nearest-neighbor algorithm in which closely related sequences were merged to remove PCR and sequencing errors. To assign V, D and J gene segments, CDR3 sequences were aligned to IMGT reference sequences. For a sequence to be retained, a match of at least six nucleotides was required to both a V gene segment and a J gene segment. A rearrangement was called productive if the CDR3 had no stop codons and remained in frame with V and J, and every other rearrangement was called non-productive. CDR3 was defined by IMGT convention, running from the second conserved V-encoded cysteine to the conserved J-encoded phenylalanine. In an earlier analysis of approximately 590 of the donors, sequences lacking an unambiguous match to a single V gene segment were excluded. In an earlier analysis of some 590 of the donors, a V segment was called functional when productive rearrangements were above 56.7%, and segregating when the standard deviation between donors exceeded 5%. To diagnose cytomegalovirus status from the catalog of TCR beta chain sequences, a statistical classification framework was built. In a later analysis, TCR nucleotide sequences were compared against IMGT/GENE-DB human TR gene sequences so that V and J genes could be assigned. Using the TCRdist pipeline, a later analysis assigned CDR3 sequences along with most-parsimonious VDJ recombination scenarios. A later analysis defined each TCR beta chain by its CDR3 amino acid sequence plus V-gene family, and excluded reads lacking a unique V-gene family. A later analysis removed several hundred highly shared, low-generation-probability nucleotide sequences to deal with suspected cross-contamination and a sequencing artifact. In a later analysis, a clonal expansion index for each public chain was calculated from normalized within-repertoire ranks of inferred template counts. A later analysis computed generation probabilities with a VDJ recombination model fitted to out-of-frame rearrangements, and checked the results against IGoR. In a later analysis, hypergeometric tests were used to score TCR-TCR, TCR-HLA and TCR-CMV co-occurrence, with a repertoire-size bias correction applied to TCR pairs. To estimate false discovery rates, a later analysis permuted the HLA or CMV assignments 20 times. In a later analysis, co-occurring TCRs were grouped using DBSCAN, and TCRdist sequence similarity was added for clustering within HLA-allele-positive subsets. Co-occurrence clustering excluded repertoires with fewer than 30,000 or more than 120,000 public chains, plus five with anomalous nucleotide sharing. Entries here come from immuneACCESS through TCRdb and include only in-frame sequences with V and J called. Some clones fail to appear in such tables; in the studies checked, an unresolved V gene covers under half of the shortfall, and the cause of the remainder is unknown. V, J and clone size are those of that table, while D and trimming were read from the DNA. In this sample the table shows around 150,000 clones, 73% of which occur a single time. Of the sample, 13% to 15% is held by the ten largest clones.

In total, roughly 670 healthy bone marrow donors made up the cohort. Cohort members were all nominally healthy when sampled, although unrecorded immune exposures were likely present. Of the approximately 620 cohort members, around 290 had a positive CMV serostatus and about 350 had a negative one, while no CMV serostatus was recorded for the donor. A peripheral blood sample was collected from each donor, and TCR beta sequencing was performed on peripheral blood mononuclear cells. Genomic DNA was extracted from the blood cell samples with the Qiagen DNeasy Blood Extraction Kit. The sample is drawn from a study of cytomegalovirus exposure and HLA in healthy donors (TCRdb year 2017). Broadly, across the study: An earlier analysis of some 600 of the donors reported under 300 Gb of sequence data and about 120 million unique TCR beta sequences obtained from around 170 million T cells. An early release covering more than 500 HLA-typed donors comprised about 310 gigabases of sequencing data and tens of millions of unique TCR sequences. The genetic ancestry cluster associated with self-reported Caucasian donors included over 80% of the 398 genotyped donors. The study aimed to test whether cataloging public T cell receptors could reveal signatures of past pathogen exposure. The T cell repertoires of around 730 subjects were profiled by immunosequencing and related to cytomegalovirus serostatus. A separate validation cohort of about 110 different subjects was used in addition to the 666-subject first cohort. The study combined high-throughput TCR immunosequencing, statistical association of individual TCRs with disease status, and machine learning to predict cytomegalovirus infection status. To study patterns of TCR occurrence, a later analysis re-analyzed previously published TCR beta repertoires from 666 donors and added high-resolution HLA genotyping. Rather than using new phenotypic data, the later analysis identified candidate immune exposures from TCR beta sequences and from how often those sequences occurred across donors. An earlier analysis of around 580 of the donors used high-throughput TCR beta sequencing to judge whether each TCR beta V gene segment behaved as functional or pseudogenic. Donor age, sex, ethnicity and CMV serostatus were compiled together with the repertoire data. Genome-wide SNP genotypes for about 60% of the roughly 700 donors were used in a later genetic analysis, which treated that subset as a discovery cohort. Every discovery cohort repertoire had been produced on one sequencing platform. HLA typing covered class I and class II loci at four-digit resolution. Typing coverage varied by locus: about 629-640 donors for A, B, C, DRB1 and DQB1; 500 to 550 for DQA1; more than 600 for DPA1; approximately 450 for DPB1. Because of strong linkage in the cohort, roughly five DR-DQ haplotypes were treated as single units for association and clustering. Across 398 genotyped donors of the cohort, an average of about 200,000 unique TCR beta nucleotide sequences per donor were sequenced, and roughly 20% of those sequences were non-productive. Summary of the overall study and its limitations: V-gene and J-gene trimming of TCR beta chains was associated with a missense DCLRE1C variant in a later genetic analysis, and the association was replicated in an independent cohort. Because some donors lacked HLA typing at each locus, the association tests relied only on the typed subset. A total of 150 to 200 TCR beta chains were listed by the study as associated with cytomegalovirus. In a later genetic analysis, fewer N-insertions in productive TCRs were reported among donors in an Asian-associated ancestry cluster than the roughly 640-donor mean. In a later analysis, several top co-occurrence clusters were reported to appear linked to parvovirus B19, influenza, CMV and Epstein-Barr virus. Correlated functional status among segregating V segments might be attributable to linkage disequilibrium, but an unknown experimental factor could not be ruled out. The classifier was reported to diagnose cytomegalovirus status with high specificity and sensitivity in both the original cohort and the validation cohort. A further reported finding was that TCR beta sequences accurately predicted the HLA-A and HLA-B alleles for most subjects in the first cohort. When HLA alleles, especially DR and DQ, strongly co-occurred, TCR associations were difficult to assign to individual alleles. A few of the identified cytomegalovirus-associated TCR beta chains were confirmed in vitro to be specific for cytomegalovirus antigens. In a later analysis, 16,951 TCR beta sequences were associated with specific HLA alleles at a false discovery rate of 0.05. A later analysis found that TCR association rates varied across HLA loci, with DRB1 alleles showing the most associated TCRs and HLA-C alleles the fewest. The presence/absence analyses assumed that sequencing depth was roughly uniform across donors, and that assumption may not be true. Most TCR sequences were seen in very few donors, while some public TCRs were found in many individuals. Because counts were too low, about 15 rarely observed V segments, including chromosome 9 orphons, were left out of the earlier analysis of 587 of the donors. Immune exposure information for the cohort was limited to CMV serostatus. In an earlier analysis of some 500 of the donors, most TCR beta V segments were observed in productive rearrangements about 87% or about 30% of the time, broadly matching IMGT annotations. Most CMV-associated TCR beta chains appeared to be HLA-restricted in a later analysis, and the HLA associations seemed to be driven largely by CMV exposure. This cohort had only TCR beta chains sequenced, and the lack of alpha or paired-chain data limited which features could be detected. A cluster of highly shared sequence variants was judged likely to be a technical artifact of the sequencing pipeline. According to the authors, the approach could potentially be generalized to other disease states and immunological phenotypes. In a later analysis, HLA-associated TCR beta chains showed more clonal expansion and lower generation probabilities than non-associated chains that were equally common.

The sequenced sample was PBMCs. This receptor was obtained from a human donor in good health.

The CDR3 reads as follows: CASSPSSGGAPGELFF. The DNA sequence follows: TGTGCCAGCAGCCCCTCTAGCGGGGGGGCCCCCGGGGAGCTGTTTTTT. The chain employs TRBV7-6 and TRBJ2-2, with 12 bases aligning to TRBD2. CDR3 length: 16 amino acids, cysteine to phenylalanine. The sequence is cut down to CDR3 DNA, 48 bases in frame from base 1. Trimming takes 5 bases off V and 6 bases off J; junction bases not matched to a gene: 7. The germline V gene encodes CDR1 SGHVS and CDR2 FNYEAQ.